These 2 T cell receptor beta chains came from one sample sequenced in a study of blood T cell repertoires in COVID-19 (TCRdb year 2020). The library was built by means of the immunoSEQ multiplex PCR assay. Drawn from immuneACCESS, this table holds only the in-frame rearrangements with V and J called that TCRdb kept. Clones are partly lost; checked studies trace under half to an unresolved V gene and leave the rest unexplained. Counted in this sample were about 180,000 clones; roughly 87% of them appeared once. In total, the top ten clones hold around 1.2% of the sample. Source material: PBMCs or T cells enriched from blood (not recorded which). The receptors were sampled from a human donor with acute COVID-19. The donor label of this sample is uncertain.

Written as DNA, the CDR3 is TGTGCCAGCAGCTTAGAGGCCAGGGAGACCCAGTACTTC. Translation gives CASSLEARETQYF. The V and J genes are TRBV11-2 and TRBJ2-5; D ambiguous. Germline V gene data show CDR1 as SGHAT and CDR2 as FQNNGV. V gave up 0 bases and J gave up 5 bases, with 7 bases separating them. The length of the CDR3 is 13 residues.

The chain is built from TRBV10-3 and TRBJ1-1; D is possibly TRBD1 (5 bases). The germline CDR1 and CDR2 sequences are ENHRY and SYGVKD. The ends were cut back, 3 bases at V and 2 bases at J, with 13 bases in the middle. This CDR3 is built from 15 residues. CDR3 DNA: TGTGCCATCAGTGACCTGGGGGGAGATAACACTGAAGCTTTCTTT. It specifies CAISDLGGDNTEAFF.